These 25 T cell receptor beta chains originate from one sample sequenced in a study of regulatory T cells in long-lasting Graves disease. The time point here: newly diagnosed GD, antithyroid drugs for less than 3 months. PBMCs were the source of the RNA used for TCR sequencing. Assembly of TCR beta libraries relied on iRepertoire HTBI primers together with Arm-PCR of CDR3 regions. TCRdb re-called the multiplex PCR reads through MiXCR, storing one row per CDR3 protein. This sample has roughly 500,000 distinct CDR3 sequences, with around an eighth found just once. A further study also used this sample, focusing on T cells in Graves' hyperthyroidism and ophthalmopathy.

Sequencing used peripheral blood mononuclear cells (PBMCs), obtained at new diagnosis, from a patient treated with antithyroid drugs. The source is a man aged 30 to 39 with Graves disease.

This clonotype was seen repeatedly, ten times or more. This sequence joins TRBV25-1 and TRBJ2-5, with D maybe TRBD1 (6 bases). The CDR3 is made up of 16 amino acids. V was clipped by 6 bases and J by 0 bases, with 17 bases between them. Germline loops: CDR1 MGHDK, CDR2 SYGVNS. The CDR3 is CASSWARGLYQETQYF. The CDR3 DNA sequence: TGTGCCAGCAGCTGGGCCAGGGGCTTGTACCAAGAGACCCAGTACTTC.

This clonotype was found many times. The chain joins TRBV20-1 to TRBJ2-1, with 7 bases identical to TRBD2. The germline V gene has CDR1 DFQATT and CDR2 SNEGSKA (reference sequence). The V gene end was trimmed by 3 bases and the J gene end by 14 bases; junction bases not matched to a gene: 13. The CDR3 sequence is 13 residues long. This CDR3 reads CSASLPSGTNEFF. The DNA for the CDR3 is TGCAGTGCTAGTCTCCCCTCCGGGACTAATGAGTTCTTC.

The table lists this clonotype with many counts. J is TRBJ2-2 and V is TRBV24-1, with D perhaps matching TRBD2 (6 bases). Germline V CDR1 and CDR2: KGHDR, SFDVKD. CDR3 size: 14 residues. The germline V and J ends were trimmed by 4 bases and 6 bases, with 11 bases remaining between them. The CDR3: CATSDPGRAGELFF. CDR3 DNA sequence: TGTGCCACCAGTGACCCCGGGAGAGCCGGGGAGCTGTTTTTT.

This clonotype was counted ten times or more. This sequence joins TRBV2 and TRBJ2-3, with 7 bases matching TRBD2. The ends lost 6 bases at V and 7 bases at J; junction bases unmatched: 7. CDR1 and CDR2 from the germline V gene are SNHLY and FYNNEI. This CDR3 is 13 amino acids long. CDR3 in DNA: TGTGCCAGCAGCGCGCCGGGACTAAATACGCAGTATTTT. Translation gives CASSAPGLNTQYF.

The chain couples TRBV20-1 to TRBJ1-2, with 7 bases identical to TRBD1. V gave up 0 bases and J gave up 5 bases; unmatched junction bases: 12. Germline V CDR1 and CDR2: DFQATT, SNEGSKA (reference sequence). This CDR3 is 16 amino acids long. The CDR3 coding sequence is TGCAGTGCTAGAGAACTACAGGGGAGGGCATTTTATGGCTACACCTTC. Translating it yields CSARELQGRAFYGYTF.

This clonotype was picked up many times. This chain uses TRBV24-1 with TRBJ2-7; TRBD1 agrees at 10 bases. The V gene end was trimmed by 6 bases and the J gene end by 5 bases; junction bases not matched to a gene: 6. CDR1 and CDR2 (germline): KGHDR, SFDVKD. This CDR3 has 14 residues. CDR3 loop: CATSPPGTGDEQYF. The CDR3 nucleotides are TGTGCCACCAGTCCCCCCGGGACAGGGGACGAGCAGTACTTC.

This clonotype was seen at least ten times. DNA of the CDR3: TGTGCCACCAGTGATTCGACTCAGCCTAGCAACACCGGGGAGCTGTTTTTT. Amino acid sequence: CATSDSTQPSNTGELFF. The rearrangement uses TRBV24-1 and TRBJ2-2; maybe TRBD2 (5 bases). Germline lookup yields CDR1 KGHDR and CDR2 SFDVKD. V was shortened by 2 bases and J by 2 bases, with 14 bases between the two germline ends. The CDR3 runs 17 residues.

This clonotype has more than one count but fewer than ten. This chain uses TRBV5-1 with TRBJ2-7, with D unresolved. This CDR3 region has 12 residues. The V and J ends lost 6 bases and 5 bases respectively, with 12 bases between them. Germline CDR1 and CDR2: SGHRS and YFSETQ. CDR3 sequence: CASKDPGHEQYF. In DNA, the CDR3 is TGCGCCAGCAAGGACCCGGGCCACGAGCAGTACTTC.

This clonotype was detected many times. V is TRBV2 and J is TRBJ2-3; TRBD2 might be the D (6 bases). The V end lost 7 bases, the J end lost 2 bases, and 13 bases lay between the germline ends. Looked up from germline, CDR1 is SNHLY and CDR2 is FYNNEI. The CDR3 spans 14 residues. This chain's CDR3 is CASKIGGTTDTQYF. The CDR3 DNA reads TGTGCCAGCAAAATTGGCGGGACCACAGATACGCAGTATTTT.

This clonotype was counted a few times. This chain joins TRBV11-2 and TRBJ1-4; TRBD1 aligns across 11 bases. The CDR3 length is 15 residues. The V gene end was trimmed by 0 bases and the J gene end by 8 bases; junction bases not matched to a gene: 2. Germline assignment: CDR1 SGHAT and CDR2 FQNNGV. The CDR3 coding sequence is TGTGCCAGCAGCTTAGATGGGACAGGGGGGGAAAAACTGTTTTTT. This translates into CASSLDGTGGEKLFF.

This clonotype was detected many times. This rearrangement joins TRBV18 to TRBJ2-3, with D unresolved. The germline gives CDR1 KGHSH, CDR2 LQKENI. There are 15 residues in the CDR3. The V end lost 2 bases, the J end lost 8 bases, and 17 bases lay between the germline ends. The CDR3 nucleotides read TGTGCCAGCTCACCAACGGCCTCCCTAAGTGCTACGCAGTATTTT. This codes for CASSPTASLSATQYF.

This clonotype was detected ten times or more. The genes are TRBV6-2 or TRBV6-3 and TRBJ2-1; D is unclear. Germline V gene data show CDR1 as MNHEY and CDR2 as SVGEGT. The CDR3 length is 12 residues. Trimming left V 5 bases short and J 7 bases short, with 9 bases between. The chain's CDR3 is CASSEGQNEQFF. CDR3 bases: TGTGCCAGCAGTGAAGGTCAGAATGAGCAGTTCTTC.

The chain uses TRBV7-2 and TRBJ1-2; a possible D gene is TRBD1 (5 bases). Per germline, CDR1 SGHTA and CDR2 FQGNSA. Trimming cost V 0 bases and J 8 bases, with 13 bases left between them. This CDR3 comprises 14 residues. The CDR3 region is CASSLAGVMRGYTF. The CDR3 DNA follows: TGTGCCAGCAGCTTAGCGGGGGTAATGCGGGGCTACACCTTC.

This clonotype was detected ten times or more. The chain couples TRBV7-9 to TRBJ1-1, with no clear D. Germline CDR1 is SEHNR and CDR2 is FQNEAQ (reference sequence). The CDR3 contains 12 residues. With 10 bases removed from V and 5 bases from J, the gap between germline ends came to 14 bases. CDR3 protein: CATASGGTEAFF. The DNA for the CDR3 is TGTGCCACCGCATCGGGCGGTACTGAAGCTTTCTTT.

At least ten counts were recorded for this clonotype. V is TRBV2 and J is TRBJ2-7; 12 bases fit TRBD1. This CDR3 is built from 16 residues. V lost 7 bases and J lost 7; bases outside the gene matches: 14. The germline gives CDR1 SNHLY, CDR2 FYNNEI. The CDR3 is CASMPQPGQGAWEQYF. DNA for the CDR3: TGTGCCAGCATGCCTCAGCCGGGACAGGGGGCTTGGGAGCAGTACTTC.

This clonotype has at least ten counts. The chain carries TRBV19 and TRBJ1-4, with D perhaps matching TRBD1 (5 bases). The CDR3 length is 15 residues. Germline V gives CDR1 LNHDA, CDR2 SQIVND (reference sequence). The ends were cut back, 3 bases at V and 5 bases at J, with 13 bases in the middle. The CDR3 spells CASSIGDGPNEKLFF. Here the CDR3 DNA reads TGTGCCAGTAGTATCGGGGACGGACCCAATGAAAAACTGTTTTTT.

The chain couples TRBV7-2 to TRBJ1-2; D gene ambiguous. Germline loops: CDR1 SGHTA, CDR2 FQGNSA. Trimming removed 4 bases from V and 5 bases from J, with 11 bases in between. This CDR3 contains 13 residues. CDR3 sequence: CASSSDGRYGYTF. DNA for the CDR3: TGTGCCAGCAGCTCGGACGGCCGATATGGCTACACCTTC.

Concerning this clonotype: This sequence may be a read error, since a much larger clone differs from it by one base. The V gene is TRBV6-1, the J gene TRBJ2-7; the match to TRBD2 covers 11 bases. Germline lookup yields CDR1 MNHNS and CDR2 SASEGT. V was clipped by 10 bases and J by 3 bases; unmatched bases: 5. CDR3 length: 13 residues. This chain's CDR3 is CATPTSGNYEQYF. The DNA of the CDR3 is TGTGCCACCCCGACTAGCGGGAACTACGAGCAGTACTTC.

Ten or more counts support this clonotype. The CDR3 DNA reads TGTGCCAGCAGCACAGGGGCGGGCGGCTACACCTTC. Encoded protein: CASSTGAGGYTF. The chain uses TRBV7-8 and TRBJ1-2; TRBD1 matches at 7 bases. Trimming took 5 bases from V and 8 from J; bases not matched to a gene: 5. The length of the CDR3 is 12 residues. Germline V gene sequence: CDR1 SGHVS, CDR2 FQNEAQ.

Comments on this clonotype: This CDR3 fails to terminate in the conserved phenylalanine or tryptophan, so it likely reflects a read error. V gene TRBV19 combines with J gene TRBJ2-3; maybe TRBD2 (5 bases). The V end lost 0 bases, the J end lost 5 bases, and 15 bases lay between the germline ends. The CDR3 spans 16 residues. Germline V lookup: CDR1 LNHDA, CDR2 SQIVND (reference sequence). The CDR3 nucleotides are TGTGCCAGTAGTATAGATAGAGCGGATTGGGAAGATACGCAGTATCTT. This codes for CASSIDRADWEDTQYL.

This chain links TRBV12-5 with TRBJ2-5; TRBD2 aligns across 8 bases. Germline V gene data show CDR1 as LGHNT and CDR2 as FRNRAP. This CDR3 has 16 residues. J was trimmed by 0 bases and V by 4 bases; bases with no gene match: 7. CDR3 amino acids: CASGSPGLEYQETQYF. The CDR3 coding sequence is TGTGCTAGTGGTTCTCCGGGACTAGAGTACCAAGAGACCCAGTACTTC.

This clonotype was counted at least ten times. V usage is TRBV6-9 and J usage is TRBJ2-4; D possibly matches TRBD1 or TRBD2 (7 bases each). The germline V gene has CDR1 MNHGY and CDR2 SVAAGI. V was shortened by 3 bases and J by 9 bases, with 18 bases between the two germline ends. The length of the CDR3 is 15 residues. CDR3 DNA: TGTGCCAGCAGTTACTCGAAGGGCAGGGGGGGCATTCAGTACTTC. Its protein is CASSYSKGRGGIQYF.

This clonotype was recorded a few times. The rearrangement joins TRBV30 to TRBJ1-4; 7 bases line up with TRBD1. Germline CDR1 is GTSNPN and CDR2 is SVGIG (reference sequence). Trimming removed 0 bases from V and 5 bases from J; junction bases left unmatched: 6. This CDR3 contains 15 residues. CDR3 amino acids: CAWSVWDRKNEKLFF. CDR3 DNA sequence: TGTGCCTGGAGTGTCTGGGACAGAAAGAATGAAAAACTGTTTTTT. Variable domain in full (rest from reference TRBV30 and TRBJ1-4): SQTIHQWPATLVQPVGSPLSLECTVEGTSNPNLYWYRQAAGRGLQLLFYSVGIGQISSEVPQNLSASRPQDRQFILSSKKLLLSDSGFYLCAWSVWDRKNEKLFFGSGTQLSVL.

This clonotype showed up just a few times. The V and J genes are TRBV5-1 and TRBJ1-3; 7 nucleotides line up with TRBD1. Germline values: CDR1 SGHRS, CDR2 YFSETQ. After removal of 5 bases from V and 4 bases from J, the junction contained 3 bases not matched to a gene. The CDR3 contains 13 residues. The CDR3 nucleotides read TGCGCCAGCAGGGGACAGCGCGGAAACACCATATATTTT. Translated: CASRGQRGNTIYF.

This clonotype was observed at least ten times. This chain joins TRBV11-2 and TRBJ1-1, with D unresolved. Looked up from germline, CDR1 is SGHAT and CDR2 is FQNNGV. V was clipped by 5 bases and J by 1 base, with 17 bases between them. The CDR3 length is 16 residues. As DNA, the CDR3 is TGTGCCAGCAGCCCCCGACCTTTAGGTGCGAACACTGAAGCTTTCTTT. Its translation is CASSPRPLGANTEAFF.